This T cell receptor beta chain came from a study of response to subunit inactivated influenza vaccine. Study-wide results and limits: It was the authors' suggestion that each seasonal influenza vaccination recruits few new T cells.

In this sample, this clonotype turned up many times. Its specificity is not known. TCRdb re-called the RT-PCR reads through MiXCR, storing one row per CDR3 protein. The sample contains approximately 700,000 distinct CDR3 sequences, approximately 15% of which appear only once. CDR3 length equals 12 residues. The germline V gene has CDR1 SQVTM and CDR2 ANQGSEA. The ends lost 6 bases at V and 1 base at J; junction bases unmatched: 2. V is TRBV29-1 and J is TRBJ2-5; 7 bases fit TRBD1. This sequence was found in a man in his forties or fifties who received an inactivated influenza vaccine. Sequences were derived from PBMCs from blood, sampled 14 to 15 days before vaccination. The CDR3 DNA follows: TGCAGCGTGGACAGGCTCCAAGAGACCCAGTACTTC. Amino acids: CSVDRLQETQYF. Drawing the rest from reference TRBV29-1 and TRBJ2-5, the complete variable domain is SAVISQKPSRDICQRGTSLTIQCQVDSQVTMMFWYRQQPGQSLTLIATANQGSEATYESGFVIDKFPISRPNLTFSTLTVSNMSPEDSSIYLCSVDRLQETQYFGPGTRLLVL.